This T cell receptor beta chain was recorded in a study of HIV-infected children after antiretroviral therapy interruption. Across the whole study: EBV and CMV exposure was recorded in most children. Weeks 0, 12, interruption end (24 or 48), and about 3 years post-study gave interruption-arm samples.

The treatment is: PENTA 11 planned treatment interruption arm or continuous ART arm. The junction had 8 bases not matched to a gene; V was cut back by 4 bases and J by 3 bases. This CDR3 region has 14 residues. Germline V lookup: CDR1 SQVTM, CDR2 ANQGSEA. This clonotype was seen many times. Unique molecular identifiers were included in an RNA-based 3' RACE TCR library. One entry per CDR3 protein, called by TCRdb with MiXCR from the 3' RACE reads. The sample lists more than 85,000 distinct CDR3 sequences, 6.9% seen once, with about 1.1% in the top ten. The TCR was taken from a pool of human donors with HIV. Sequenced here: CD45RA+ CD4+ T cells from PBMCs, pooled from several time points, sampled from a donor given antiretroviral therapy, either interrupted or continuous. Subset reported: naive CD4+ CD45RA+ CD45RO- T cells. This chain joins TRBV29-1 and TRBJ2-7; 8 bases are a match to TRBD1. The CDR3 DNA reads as TGCAGCGTTGGAGGCGGACAGGGTCTCTACGAGCAGTACTTC. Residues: CSVGGGQGLYEQYF.